The 20 T cell receptor beta chains given below trace back to one sample, sequenced in a study of cytomegalovirus exposure and HLA in healthy donors. Data came from immunoSEQ multiplex PCR; TCRdb stores just in-frame clones and leaves some out. The sample consists of tens of thousands of clones, approximately 96% of them appearing once. Sequencing was performed on PBMCs. Receptor source: a man aged 18 to 29 in good health and CMV-seropositive.

The chain joins TRBV5-4 to TRBJ2-1; TRBD2 agrees at 8 bases. The CDR3 totals 14 residues. Looked up from germline, CDR1 is SGHNT and CDR2 is YYREEE (reference sequence). The trim removed 3 bases at V and 9 bases at J, leaving 8 bases unmatched. The DNA of the CDR3 is TGTGCCAGCAGCTACCCTTTTAGCGGGACTGAGCAGTTCTTC. This encodes CASSYPFSGTEQFF.

The genes are TRBV28 and TRBJ2-7; possible D gene TRBD1, 5 bases. The CDR3 spans 13 residues. The germline gives CDR1 MDHEN, CDR2 SYDVKM. V gave up 7 bases and J gave up 4 bases, with 14 bases separating them. The CDR3 loop is CASTTGQNYEQYF. The CDR3 DNA reads as TGTGCCAGCACTACCGGACAAAATTACGAGCAGTACTTC.

J is TRBJ2-1 and V is TRBV7-2, with 15 bases aligning to TRBD2. The germline V gene has CDR1 SGHTA and CDR2 FQGNSA. Unmatched junction bases numbered 2, after V lost 1 base and J lost 4 bases. The CDR3 sequence is 17 residues long. CDR3 region: CASSLGTSGRAYNEQFF. Written as DNA, the CDR3 is TGTGCCAGCAGCTTAGGGACTAGCGGGAGGGCATACAATGAGCAGTTCTTC.

CDR3 sequence reads: CASSLWGQDGYTF. In nucleotides, the CDR3 is TGTGCCAGCAGCTTATGGGGGCAGGATGGCTACACCTTC. The chain joins TRBV13 to TRBJ1-2; TRBD1 might be the D (6 bases). V was trimmed by 2 bases and J by 6 bases, leaving 10 bases between them. This CDR3 is 13 amino acids long. Germline CDR1 and CDR2: PRHDT and FYEKMQ (reference sequence).

The rearrangement joins TRBV11-2 to TRBJ2-7; D possibly corresponds to TRBD1 (5 bases). The CDR3 totals 12 residues. Germline V lookup: CDR1 SGHAT, CDR2 FQNNGV. The germline V and J ends were trimmed by 3 bases and 3 bases, with 6 bases remaining between them. The CDR3 nucleotides read TGTGCCAGCAGCTTCGACAGCTACGAGCAGTACTTC. It encodes CASSFDSYEQYF.

Only one count was recorded for this clone. DNA of the CDR3: TGTGCCAGCAGTTCATCTGACAGGGGATCTGAAAAACTGTTTTTT. It yields the protein CASSSSDRGSEKLFF. V usage is TRBV28 and J usage is TRBJ1-4; 8 bases are shared with TRBD1. Germline-derived CDR1 and CDR2 are MDHEN and SYDVKM. The CDR3 consists of 15 residues. J was trimmed by 7 bases and V by 4 bases; bases with no gene match: 8.

This chain links TRBV2 with TRBJ2-5; 16 bases agree with TRBD2. This CDR3 has 16 residues. Germline values: CDR1 SNHLY, CDR2 FYNNEI. Trimming cost V 8 bases and J 2 bases; bases outside gene matches: 5. CDR3 sequence reads: CASGGTSGREQETQYF. In DNA, the CDR3 is TGTGCCAGCGGAGGGACTAGCGGGAGGGAACAAGAGACCCAGTACTTC. Full variable domain (outside the CDR3, taken from reference TRBV2 and TRBJ2-5): EPEVTQTPSHQVTQMGQEVILRCVPISNHLYFYWYRQILGQKVEFLVSFYNNEISEKSEIFDDQFSVERPDGSNFTLKIRSTKLEDSAMYFCASGGTSGREQETQYFGPGTRLLVL.

V and J are TRBV7-3 and TRBJ2-1; D might be TRBD2 (6 bases). Trimming removed 2 bases from V and 9 bases from J, with 11 bases in between. Germline V gene data show CDR1 as SGHTA and CDR2 as FQGTGA. The CDR3 has 13 amino acids. DNA of the CDR3: TGTGCCAGCAGCTTACTGGAGGGCGCTGAGCAGTTCTTC. It yields the protein CASSLLEGAEQFF.

The rearrangement links TRBV18 to TRBJ1-2, with TRBD1 as a possible D gene (6 bases). The CDR3 sequence is 14 residues long. The germline V gene encodes CDR1 KGHSH and CDR2 LQKENI. Trimming removed 5 bases from V and 5 bases from J, with 15 bases in between. The CDR3: CASSGPVDRYGYTF. Here the CDR3 DNA reads TGTGCCAGCTCAGGGCCAGTGGACAGATATGGCTACACCTTC.

The chain has TRBV11-2 and TRBJ2-1; 9 positions match TRBD2. Germline CDR1 SGHAT, CDR2 FQNNGV. CDR3 length: 15 amino acids. Trimming cost V 5 bases and J 9 bases; bases outside gene matches: 11. The CDR3 reads CASSPWGGGAVEQFF. CDR3 nucleotide sequence: TGTGCCAGCAGCCCTTGGGGCGGGGGGGCCGTTGAGCAGTTCTTC.

The rearrangement joins TRBV11-3 to TRBJ1-1; D not resolved. Trimming removed 7 bases from V and 4 bases from J, with 16 bases in between. Per germline, CDR1 SGHNT and CDR2 YENEEA. The CDR3 totals 14 residues. The CDR3 loop is CASTPSGSSTEAFF. The CDR3 DNA reads as TGTGCCAGCACCCCCTCCGGGTCTTCCACTGAAGCTTTCTTT.

The chain is built from TRBV10-3 and TRBJ2-5, with 8 bases identical to TRBD1. The CDR3 is made up of 14 amino acids. The V and J ends lost 10 bases and 4 bases, in that order; junction bases with no gene match: 11. Germline-derived CDR1 and CDR2 are ENHRY and SYGVKD. The CDR3 bases are TGTGCCACGGAGCCCCAGGGGGCGTCAGAGACCCAGTACTTC. Its protein product is CATEPQGASETQYF.

The V and J genes are TRBV28 and TRBJ1-1, with D unclear. V was shortened by 1 base and J by 5 bases, with 8 bases between the two germline ends. The CDR3 has 13 amino acids. Germline values: CDR1 MDHEN, CDR2 SYDVKM. The CDR3 bases are TGTGCCAGCAGTTTATTTCGGAGTACTGAAGCTTTCTTT. It yields the protein CASSLFRSTEAFF.

This CDR3 reads CASSQGSGYNSPLHF. The CDR3 DNA is TGTGCCAGCAGCCAAGGTTCAGGCTATAATTCACCCCTCCACTTT. The V call is TRBV4-2, the J call TRBJ1-6; no clear D. The CDR3 has 15 residues. Germline V gene sequence: CDR1 LGHNA, CDR2 YNFKEQ. The ends were cut back, 1 base at V and 3 bases at J, with 7 bases in the middle.

This clone was detected once. The chain links TRBV5-4 to TRBJ1-2; D unclear. V shed 3 bases and J shed 8 bases, with 8 bases lying between them. Germline CDR1 SGHNT, CDR2 YYREEE (reference sequence). This CDR3 is built from 11 residues. The CDR3 sequence: CASSSSGGYTF. The CDR3 DNA reads as TGTGCCAGCAGCTCTAGTGGAGGCTACACCTTC.

The V and J genes are TRBV7-9 and TRBJ2-1; maybe TRBD1 (5 bases). Trimming shortened V by 5 bases and J by 6 bases, and 14 bases separated the two germline ends. The CDR3 has 14 residues. CDR1 is SEHNR and CDR2 is FQNEAQ in the germline V gene (reference sequence). CDR3 sequence (DNA): TGTGCCAGCAGCCCTTCGACAGACATCAATGAGCAGTTCTTC. Amino acids: CASSPSTDINEQFF.

The chain employs TRBV7-2 and TRBJ2-6; 7 bases are shared with TRBD1. This CDR3 comprises 16 residues. Germline lookup yields CDR1 SGHTA and CDR2 FQGNSA. The V segment lost 5 bases and the J segment 2 bases; nucleotides outside the gene matches: 6. The CDR3: CASSLEGGAGANVLTF. The CDR3 nucleotides are TGTGCCAGCAGCCTAGAAGGGGGCGCTGGGGCCAACGTCCTGACTTTC.

The chain uses TRBV20-1 and TRBJ2-7, with D unresolved. Per the germline V gene, CDR1 is DFQATT and CDR2 is SNEGSKA (reference sequence). This CDR3 is 11 amino acids long. The V end lost 3 bases, the J end lost 7 bases, and 10 bases lay between the germline ends. The CDR3 is CSASEKEEQYF. The CDR3 DNA reads TGCAGTGCTAGTGAAAAAGAGGAGCAGTACTTC.

This chain uses TRBV6-1 with TRBJ1-1; D remains ambiguous. The CDR3 has 11 amino acids. Germline V CDR1 and CDR2: MNHNS, SASEGT. The V end was cut by 3 bases, the J end by 8 bases, with 7 bases between. CDR3 sequence: CASSEWEEAFF. CDR3 sequence (DNA): TGTGCCAGCAGTGAGTGGGAGGAAGCTTTCTTT.

The table lists this clone with a count of one. The chain joins TRBV2 to TRBJ1-5; 9 positions match TRBD1. CDR3 length equals 14 residues. Germline V lookup: CDR1 SNHLY, CDR2 FYNNEI. The V gene end was trimmed by 4 bases and the J gene end by 4 bases; junction bases not matched to a gene: 2. CDR3 residues: CASSGDRENQPQHF. In DNA, the CDR3 is TGTGCCAGCAGTGGGGACAGGGAAAATCAGCCCCAGCATTTT. Variable domain in full (rest from reference TRBV2 and TRBJ1-5): EPEVTQTPSHQVTQMGQEVILRCVPISNHLYFYWYRQILGQKVEFLVSFYNNEISEKSEIFDDQFSVERPDGSNFTLKIRSTKLEDSAMYFCASSGDRENQPQHFGDGTRLSIL.